These 21 T cell receptor beta chains came from one sample sequenced in a study of neurological immune-mediated disorders. TCRdb processed the 5' RACE reads anew with MiXCR; each CDR3 protein has one entry. The sample has tens of thousands of distinct CDR3 sequences; roughly a quarter are singletons. Sequences were obtained from PBMCs. All receptors derive from a woman in her 70s in good health.

This clonotype was observed many times. The chain has TRBV20-1 and TRBJ2-7; possibly TRBD2 for D (6 bases). The CDR3 covers 15 residues. With 1 base removed from V and 0 bases from J, the gap between germline ends came to 13 bases. Germline CDR1 and CDR2: DFQATT and SNEGSKA (reference sequence). The CDR3 DNA reads TGCAGTGCTAGAGGGGGGAGGACTAACTCCTACGAGCAGTACTTC. It encodes CSARGGRTNSYEQYF.

This rearrangement joins TRBV6-2 or TRBV6-3 to TRBJ2-4, with D tentatively TRBD1 (6 bases). The CDR3 totals 14 residues. Per the germline V gene, CDR1 is MNHEY and CDR2 is SVGEGT. Trimming shortened V by 8 bases and J by 2 bases, and 13 bases separated the two germline ends. As DNA, the CDR3 is TGTGCCAGCGGGCCCAGGGGATCCAAAAACATTCAGTACTTC. Protein product: CASGPRGSKNIQYF.

This clonotype has at least ten counts. This chain uses TRBV29-1 with TRBJ2-7; D gene uncertain. The CDR3 totals 13 residues. Germline V gives CDR1 SQVTM, CDR2 ANQGSEA. Trimming left V 3 bases short and J 1 base short, with 10 bases between. CDR3 bases: TGCAGCGTTGAGGTGGACCTGTCCTACGAGCAGTACTTC. Its translation: CSVEVDLSYEQYF.

This clonotype was found once. The chain is built from TRBV5-1 and TRBJ2-5, with a tentative D call TRBD1 (5 bases). Germline-derived CDR1 and CDR2 are SGHRS and YFSETQ. This CDR3 has 13 residues. V was clipped by 6 bases and J by 1 base, with 10 bases between them. As DNA, the CDR3 is TGCGCCAGCACCCCAGGGCGCCAAGAGACCCAGTACTTC. This codes for CASTPGRQETQYF.

This clonotype was detected ten times or more. The chain combines TRBV20-1 with TRBJ2-7; D remains unclear. Germline CDR1 reads DFQATT; CDR2 reads SNEGSKA (reference sequence). V lost 2 bases to trimming and J lost 1 base, with 6 bases between them. The CDR3 totals 12 residues. CDR3 coding DNA: TGCAGTGCTAGACTTTATTCCTACGAGCAGTACTTC. The encoded protein is CSARLYSYEQYF.

This clonotype showed up many times. The gene calls are TRBV28 and TRBJ1-1; D might be TRBD1 (5 bases). Germline assignment: CDR1 MDHEN and CDR2 SYDVKM. V gave up 6 bases and J gave up 1 base, with 12 bases separating them. The CDR3 consists of 14 residues. The DNA of the CDR3 is TGTGCCAGCAGGACAGTAGAAGGGAACACTGAAGCTTTCTTT. It codes for CASRTVEGNTEAFF. Together with reference TRBV28 and TRBJ1-1, the CDR3 gives the full variable domain: DVKVTQSSRYLVKRTGEKVFLECVQDMDHENMFWYRQDPGLGLRLIYFSYDVKMKEKGDIPEGYSVSREKKERFSLILESASTNQTSMYLCASRTVEGNTEAFFGQGTRLTVV.

Only a few counts were recorded for this clonotype. CDR3 region: CASSPVQNNEQFF. The CDR3 DNA sequence: TGTGCCAGCAGTCCCGTTCAGAACAATGAGCAGTTCTTC. The chain joins TRBV28 to TRBJ2-1; D is uncertain. The CDR3 sequence is 13 residues long. Trimming removed 5 bases at V and 5 bases at J, with 10 bases between. Germline CDR1 MDHEN, CDR2 SYDVKM.

This clonotype occurred many times. The chain recombines TRBV2 with TRBJ2-1, with 12 bases aligning to TRBD2. The germline V gene encodes CDR1 SNHLY and CDR2 FYNNEI. The CDR3 covers 15 residues. The V gene end was trimmed by 6 bases and the J gene end by 6 bases; junction bases not matched to a gene: 6. CDR3 nucleotide sequence: TGTGCCAGCAGGGGTACTAGCGGGAGGACCAATGAGCAGTTCTTC. Translated: CASRGTSGRTNEQFF.

This clonotype was seen many times. The rearrangement uses TRBV10-3 and TRBJ2-7, with D perhaps TRBD1 (6 bases). Trimming cost V 3 bases and J 0 bases, with 12 bases left between them. The CDR3 spans 15 residues. Germline V gene sequence: CDR1 ENHRY, CDR2 SYGVKD. This chain's CDR3 is CAISETGTSSYEQYF. CDR3 in DNA: TGTGCCATCAGTGAAACAGGGACAAGCTCCTACGAGCAGTACTTC.

The V and J genes are TRBV7-2 and TRBJ2-3; 12 bases are a match to TRBD2. The CDR3 extends over 16 amino acids. V lost 1 base and J lost 3; bases outside the gene matches: 2. CDR1 is SGHTA, CDR2 FQGNSA, per germline. This CDR3 reads CASSLGGLAGTDTQYF. The CDR3 nucleotides are TGTGCCAGCAGCTTAGGCGGACTAGCGGGAACAGATACGCAGTATTTT. The complete variable domain, with remaining parts taken from reference TRBV7-2 and TRBJ2-3, reads GAGVSQSPSNKVTEKGKDVELRCDPISGHTALYWYRQSLGQGLEFLIYFQGNSAPDKSGLPSDRFSAERTGGSVSTLTIQRTQQEDSAVYLCASSLGGLAGTDTQYFGPGTRLTVL.

Ten or more counts support this clonotype. V is TRBV29-1 and J is TRBJ2-2; D might be TRBD2 (5 bases). The length of the CDR3 is 12 residues. CDR1 is SQVTM, CDR2 ANQGSEA, per germline. V dropped 7 bases and J dropped 4 bases, with 10 bases sitting between them. The CDR3 reads CSAPLATGELFF. The CDR3 DNA is TGCAGCGCCCCTCTAGCCACCGGGGAGCTGTTTTTT.

This clonotype appeared many times. The J gene is TRBJ2-3, the V gene TRBV5-1, with 9 bases aligning to TRBD2. V trimming: 0 bases; J trimming: 4 bases; junction bases outside the gene matches: 6. The CDR3 is 16 amino acids. Germline V gene sequence: CDR1 SGHRS, CDR2 YFSETQ. This CDR3 reads CASSLEGSGSADTQYF. Here the CDR3 DNA reads TGCGCCAGCAGCTTGGAGGGTAGCGGGAGTGCAGATACGCAGTATTTT.

This clonotype was seen many times. The V gene is TRBV29-1, the J gene TRBJ2-5; 10 bases map to TRBD2. V was pared by 4 bases and J by 4 bases, with 6 bases of the junction left unmatched. The CDR3 contains 14 residues. In germline, CDR1 is SQVTM, CDR2 ANQGSEA. The CDR3 region has the DNA TGCAGCGTTGCTAGCGGGAGTGTCGGAGAGACCCAGTACTTC. Translated, it gives CSVASGSVGETQYF.

This chain uses TRBV5-1 with TRBJ2-5; 9 bases align to TRBD1. V gave up 1 base and J gave up 2 bases; unmatched junction bases: 3. Germline V gene data show CDR1 as SGHRS and CDR2 as YFSETQ. The CDR3 is 15 residues long. The chain's CDR3 is CASSLTGGGQETQYF. For the CDR3, the DNA is TGCGCCAGCAGCTTGACAGGGGGCGGGCAAGAGACCCAGTACTTC.

In this sample, this clonotype is medium-sized. The chain has TRBV20-1 and TRBJ1-1; D is unclear. From germline, CDR1 is DFQATT and CDR2 SNEGSKA (reference sequence). V lost 2 bases and J lost 7, with 11 bases in between. This CDR3 comprises 12 residues. As DNA, the CDR3 is TGCAGTGCTAGATTGGCAGAAAGTGAAGCTTTCTTT. Its protein product is CSARLAESEAFF.

The chain's CDR3 is CASSLARTGGVGAFF. In nucleotides, the CDR3 is TGTGCCAGCAGCTTAGCCCGGACAGGGGGTGTCGGAGCTTTCTTT. This chain links TRBV7-8 with TRBJ1-1, with TRBD1 matching over 10 bases. The CDR3 totals 15 residues. J was trimmed by 10 bases and V by 0 bases; bases with no gene match: 8. Germline-derived CDR1 and CDR2 are SGHVS and FQNEAQ.

In its sample, this clonotype was seen many times. The V and J genes are TRBV20-1 and TRBJ1-5, with TRBD1 as a possible D gene (6 bases). The CDR3 runs 23 residues. Trimming took off 2 bases at V and 0 bases at J, with 35 bases between the two ends. Germline CDR1 and CDR2: DFQATT and SNEGSKA (reference sequence). CDR3 in amino acids: CSARRWLSVNRVTLRGSNQPQHF. In DNA form, the CDR3 reads TGCAGTGCTAGAAGGTGGTTATCGGTCAACAGGGTAACCCTCAGGGGTAGCAATCAGCCCCAGCATTTT.

This clonotype was recorded a few times. This rearrangement joins TRBV6-1 to TRBJ2-3; the D gene is possibly TRBD2 (5 bases). Per the germline V gene, CDR1 is MNHNS and CDR2 is SASEGT. Trimming stripped 6 bases from V and 7 bases from J, with 14 bases between. The CDR3 runs 13 residues. This CDR3 is CASRETLGHTQYF. In nucleotides, the CDR3 is TGTGCCAGCAGGGAGACACTAGGACATACGCAGTATTTT.

In this sample, this clonotype turned up many times. The V and J genes are TRBV6-5 and TRBJ2-5; 9 nucleotides match TRBD1. The junction had 14 bases not matched to a gene; V was cut back by 10 bases and J by 5 bases. This CDR3 spans 15 amino acids. Germline V CDR1 and CDR2: MNHEY, SVGAGI. For the CDR3, the DNA is TGTGCCACCAGGAGTTGGGGGACAGGGTTGGAGACCCAGTACTTC. Protein product: CATRSWGTGLETQYF.

In its sample, this clonotype was seen a few times. The chain employs TRBV12-5 and TRBJ2-1, with TRBD2 identical over 7 bases. Germline CDR1 and CDR2: LGHNT and FRNRAP. This CDR3 is built from 15 residues. V lost 2 bases and J lost 8; bases outside the gene matches: 9. The CDR3 spells CASGLNLGGSYEQFF. The CDR3 nucleotides are TGTGCTAGTGGTTTGAACTTGGGCGGGAGTTATGAGCAGTTCTTC.

This clonotype was seen repeatedly, ten times or more. The V call is TRBV7-8, the J call TRBJ2-3; TRBD1 or TRBD2 may be the D gene (5 bases each). The CDR3 spans 16 residues. Germline CDR1 SGHVS, CDR2 FQNEAQ. Trimming left V 5 bases short and J 0 bases short, with 15 bases between. Written as DNA, the CDR3 is TGTGCCAGCAGCCTAATTCGGGACCCAAGCACAGATACGCAGTATTTT. Amino acids: CASSLIRDPSTDTQYF.